This TCR beta chain stems from a study of long-term antiretroviral therapy in people with HIV. The assay used was immunoSEQ (version v3.0), run at survey level. TCRdb keeps only in-frame clones here, not all; method: immunoSEQ multiplex PCR. The repertoire holds 15,000 or so clones, with more than 75% as singletons. Turning to this clone: Its antigen remains unidentified.

Study observations and caveats: Increased diversity was seen after ART, yet it remained lower than in transplant donor controls. Across all time points, the repertoire was dominated by clones that expanded before ART.

The specimen was unsorted PBMCs, collected 3.1 years after starting antiretroviral therapy. The receptor's source is a man aged 35 to 55 with HIV.

The CDR3 DNA follows: TGTGCCAGCACCTCCCCTAACTATGGCTACACCTTC. Its protein product is CASTSPNYGYTF. The rearrangement uses TRBV5-4 and TRBJ1-2; D is unclear. Germline V gene lookup returns CDR1 SGHNT and CDR2 YYREEE (reference sequence). The CDR3 spans 12 residues. Trimming took off 6 bases at V and 0 bases at J, with 6 bases between the two ends.